This T cell receptor beta chain comes out of a study of memory CD4+ T cells and cytomegalovirus serostatus. Single viable CD3+CD4+CD8-CD45RO+ cells were sorted as the memory CD4+ T cells. Germline-derived CDR1 and CDR2 are SGHRS and YFSETQ. The CDR3 covers 16 residues. V lost 4 bases and J lost 5; bases outside the gene matches: 9. This table comes from immunoSEQ multiplex PCR, and its TCRdb copy is limited to in-frame clones, with some not included. The table lists some 80,000 clones, more than 70% of them singletons. This clonotype was sampled from an adult in good health and CMV-seronegative. The sample comprised memory CD4+ T cells from blood. This chain uses TRBV5-1 with TRBJ1-1, with 12 bases lining up with TRBD1. The CDR3 bases are TGCGCCAGCAGCGGCCGGGACAGGGGGCCAAATACTGAAGCTTTCTTT. As protein: CASSGRDRGPNTEAFF.